These T cell receptor beta chains were read from a single sample in a study of Ad26.COV2.S vaccination and SARS-CoV-2 variants. Measured with immunoSEQ multiplex PCR; TCRdb has only the in-frame clones, and not every one. The data hold 300,000 to 500,000 clones, with approximately 90% observed a single time. The source was peripheral blood, collected in a trial of Ad26.COV2.S vaccine versus placebo. These receptors all come from a person between 18 and 60 years old who received the Ad26.COV2.S COVID-19 vaccine or a placebo. Each CDR3 is given with its conserved first and last residue. The order of the fields is clone size, D gene, V gene, J gene, CDR3 protein, CDR3 DNA. A D gene is named only where the DNA matches it firmly. Rows may omit the clone size; those that give it use once, few, many or a size class.

>NA|TRBD1|TRBV6-5|TRBJ1-2
CASSPPGQAYGYTF
TGTGCCAGCAGCCCCCCGGGACAGGCCTATGGCTACACCTTC
>NA|TRBD2|TRBV5-5|TRBJ2-1
CASSLNSGEYNEQFF
TGTGCCAGCAGCTTGAACAGCGGGGAGTACAATGAGCAGTTCTTC
>NA|TRBD1|TRBV11-2|TRBJ2-2
CASRADRGHGELFF
TGTGCCAGCAGAGCCGACAGGGGGCACGGGGAGCTGTTTTTT
>NA|TRBD1|TRBV6-6|TRBJ1-1
CASSTGTDEAFF
TGTGCCAGCAGCACCGGGACAGATGAAGCTTTCTTT
>once|TRBD2|TRBV6-5|TRBJ2-3
CASSPTSGTDTQYF
TGTGCCAGCAGCCCGACTAGCGGTACAGATACGCAGTATTTT
>few|TRBD1|TRBV3-1/TRBV3-2|TRBJ1-2
CASSADRVAGYTF
TGTGCCAGCAGCGCCGACAGGGTGGCTGGCTACACCTTC
>NA|TRBD1|TRBV19|TRBJ1-1
CASRDLRDRGQDTEAFF
TGTGCCAGTAGAGACCTCCGGGACAGGGGGCAGGACACTGAAGCTTTCTTT
>NA|TRBD1|TRBV3-1/TRBV3-2|TRBJ1-4
CASSLKTGMGEKLFF
TGTGCCAGCAGCCTAAAGACAGGGATGGGAGAAAAACTGTTTTTT
>NA|TRBD2|TRBV7-8|TRBJ2-7
CASSSSKLTLAGGPLSYEQYF
TGTGCCAGCAGCTCATCCAAACTTACACTAGCGGGGGGGCCTCTATCCTACGAGCAGTACTTC
>once|TRBD1|TRBV10-1|TRBJ2-7
CASSEDRATGEQYF
TGCGCCAGCAGTGAGGACAGGGCTACGGGCGAGCAGTACTTC
>NA|NA|TRBV7-2|TRBJ2-7
CASSSYSYEQYF
TGTGCCAGCAGCTCCTATTCCTACGAGCAGTACTTC
>NA|NA|TRBV11-2|TRBJ2-7
CASSYGTSEQYF
TGTGCCAGCAGCTACGGGACATCCGAGCAGTACTTC
>NA|NA|TRBV12-3/TRBV12-4|TRBJ1-1
CASSFAGGGEAFF
TGTGCCAGCAGTTTTGCGGGGGGAGGGGAAGCTTTCTTT
>NA|NA|TRBV13|TRBJ2-3
CASSSGGATDTQYF
TGTGCCAGCAGCAGTGGGGGGGCCACAGATACGCAGTATTTT
>NA|TRBD1|TRBV10-3|TRBJ2-7
CASCPGQGGYEQYF
TGTGCCTCCTGTCCGGGACAGGGAGGCTACGAGCAGTACTTC
>NA|NA|TRBV3-1/TRBV3-2|TRBJ1-2
CASSLGLDGYTF
TGTGCCAGCAGCCTAGGACTCGATGGCTACACCTTC
>NA|NA|TRBV9|TRBJ2-1
CASSVDVYEQFF
TGTGCCAGCAGCGTAGATGTCTATGAGCAGTTCTTC
>NA|NA|TRBV6-6|TRBJ1-4
CASSYIATNEKLFF
TGTGCCAGCAGTTACATTGCAACTAATGAAAAACTGTTTTTT
>NA|TRBD2|TRBV10-3|TRBJ2-4
CAISETSGGANIQYF
TGTGCCATCAGTGAGACTAGCGGGGGGGCGAACATTCAGTACTTC
>NA|NA|TRBV4-1|TRBJ2-1
CASKEVARRDEQFF
TGCGCCAGCAAGGAAGTAGCGAGGCGTGATGAGCAGTTCTTC
>NA|NA|TRBV13|TRBJ1-3
CASSLPRGAGNTIYF
TGTGCCAGCAGCTTACCGCGGGGGGCAGGAAACACCATATATTTT
>NA|NA|TRBV7-9|TRBJ1-1
CASSLGNSENTEAFF
TGTGCCAGCAGCTTAGGTAACAGCGAGAACACTGAAGCTTTCTTT
>NA|TRBD1|TRBV6-5|TRBJ1-2
CASSRTGPGYGYTF
TGTGCCAGCAGTCGGACAGGGCCAGGGTATGGCTACACCTTC
>NA|TRBD1|TRBV7-2|TRBJ1-5
CASSLGQGNQPQHF
TGTGCCAGCAGCTTAGGACAGGGAAATCAGCCCCAGCATTTT
>NA|NA|TRBV14|TRBJ1-2
CASSQVGIYGYTF
TGTGCCAGCAGCCAAGTAGGGATCTATGGCTACACCTTC
>NA|NA|TRBV5-6|TRBJ1-2
CASSFSYGYTF
TGTGCCAGCAGCTTCAGTTATGGCTACACCTTC
>NA|NA|TRBV5-4|TRBJ1-1
CASSSGQNTEAFF
TGTGCCAGCAGCTCAGGACAGAACACTGAAGCTTTCTTT
>NA|NA|TRBV5-1|TRBJ2-3
CASSTDASTDTQYF
TGCGCCAGCAGCACTGACGCTAGCACAGATACGCAGTATTTT
>NA|NA|TRBV6-1|TRBJ1-5
CASSESHNQPQHF
TGTGCCAGCAGTGAGTCCCATAATCAGCCCCAGCATTTT
>NA|NA|TRBV5-1|TRBJ2-5
CASSEKQETQYF
TGCGCCAGCAGCGAGAAGCAAGAGACCCAGTACTTC
>few|NA|TRBV29-1|TRBJ1-1
CSVTGHPNTEAFF
TGCAGCGTTACGGGACACCCGAACACTGAAGCTTTCTTT
>NA|TRBD1|TRBV7-9|TRBJ1-2
CASSPRGDREYYGYTF
TGTGCCAGCAGCCCAAGAGGGGACAGGGAGTACTATGGCTACACCTTC
>NA|NA|TRBV18|TRBJ2-7
CASSTSGVQGEQYF
TGTGCCAGCTCAACTTCGGGGGTCCAGGGTGAGCAGTACTTC